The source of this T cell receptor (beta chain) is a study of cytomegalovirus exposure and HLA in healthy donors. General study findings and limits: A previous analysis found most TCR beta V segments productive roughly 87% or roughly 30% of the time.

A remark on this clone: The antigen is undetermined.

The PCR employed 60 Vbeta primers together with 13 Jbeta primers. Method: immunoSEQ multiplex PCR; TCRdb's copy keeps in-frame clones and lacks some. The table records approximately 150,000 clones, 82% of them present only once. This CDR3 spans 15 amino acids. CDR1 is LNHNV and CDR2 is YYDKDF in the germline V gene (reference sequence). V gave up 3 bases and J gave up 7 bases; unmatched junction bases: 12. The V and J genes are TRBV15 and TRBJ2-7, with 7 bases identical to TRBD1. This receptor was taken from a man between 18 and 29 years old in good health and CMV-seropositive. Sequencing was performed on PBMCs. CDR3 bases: TGTGCCACCAGCAGGTTGACAGGGCAATCTACTGAGCAGTACTTC. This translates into CATSRLTGQSTEQYF. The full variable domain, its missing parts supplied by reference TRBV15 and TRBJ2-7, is DAMVIQNPRYQVTQFGKPVTLSCSQTLNHNVMYWYQQKSSQAPKLLFHYYDKDFNNEADTPDNFQSRRPNTSFCFLDIRSPGLGDTAMYLCATSRLTGQSTEQYFGPGTRLTVT.